This section outlines one T cell receptor beta chain sequence together with its context. Its antigen is unknown. V lost 3 bases, J lost 2 bases, and 11 bases lay in between. The CDR3 consists of 14 residues. From germline, CDR1 is SGHAT and CDR2 FQNNGV. Investigators reverse transcribed all isolated RNA, so they sequenced expressed TCRB transcripts. Using immunoSEQ multiplex PCR, the repertoire was profiled, and TCRdb retains in-frame clones only, with some absent. The sample lists about 160,000 clones, 7% to 9% seen once, with 0.5% in the top ten. These data are taken from a study of beta chain features in type 1 diabetes. Study results and limitations: Shortening that was moderate but significant affected the TCRB CDR3s of Type 1 diabetes patients in all four CD4+ subsets.

Input material: central memory CD4+ T cells from blood. The receptor was derived from a man younger than 35 with type 1 diabetes. The chain joins TRBV11-2 to TRBJ2-7, with D perhaps matching TRBD2 (5 bases). The CDR3 reads CASSFTERAYEQYF. In DNA, the CDR3 is TGTGCCAGCAGCTTCACAGAGAGGGCCTACGAGCAGTACTTC.